This T cell receptor beta chain was sequenced in a study of T-cell memory formation after mild COVID-19. Overall study results and limits: Cross-reactive memory seemingly joined, as some responding clones were found in pre-infection memory. For contracting clones, CD4+ ones sat mainly in CM and EM, CD8+ in EMRA.

With regard to this clonotype: Antigen: not known.

Employing constant-segment primers, 5'RACE generated TCR alpha and TCR beta cDNA libraries bearing sample barcodes and UMIs. From the 5' RACE reads, TCRdb called clonotypes with MiXCR, one entry per CDR3 protein. Counted here are around 250,000 distinct CDR3 sequences, under 20% occurring once; the ten biggest clones make up roughly 20%. CDR1 is MGHDK and CDR2 is SYGVNS in the germline V gene. Trimming cost V 4 bases and J 6 bases, with 14 bases left between them. This CDR3 has 14 amino acids. The V call is TRBV25-1, the J call TRBJ2-3; weak D call: TRBD1 (6 bases). This receptor was taken from a man between 18 and 35 years old who had mild COVID-19 (a few samples of this study predate the infection). Cell type and time point are not known. Sequenced input: PBMCs or a T cell subset sorted from them (not recorded which). The CDR3 DNA reads TGTGCCAGCAGTGGAGGGGGTTACTCGGATACGCAGTATTTT. It specifies CASSGGGYSDTQYF.